This T cell receptor (beta chain) was sequenced in a study of PD-1 blockade in mismatch repair-deficient tumors. Clones were read by immunoSEQ multiplex PCR, and TCRdb kept only the in-frame ones, dropping some. The sample has thousands of clones, around 85% seen once; the top ten hold around 0.9%. The CDR3 extends over 17 amino acids. Germline lookup yields CDR1 SGHRS and CDR2 YFSETQ. The V and J ends lost 4 bases and 0 bases, in that order; junction bases with no gene match: 6. The specimen was PBMCs, collected approximately 49 weeks after starting pembrolizumab. The rearrangement links TRBV5-1 to TRBJ2-1; 11 nucleotides match TRBD2. The clonotype comes from an adult with mismatch repair-deficient cancer. CDR3 nucleotide sequence: TGCGCCAGCAGCAAGACTAGCGGGGCTAGCTCCTACAATGAGCAGTTCTTC. Its protein is CASSKTSGASSYNEQFF.